The sequence of this T cell receptor beta chain was determined in a study of cytomegalovirus exposure and HLA in healthy donors. Whole-study results and caveats: Under in vitro conditions, three CMV-associated chains were confirmed as specific for CMV antigens. A missense DCLRE1C variant was associated with V- and J-gene trimming of TCR beta chains in a later analysis, and an independent cohort replicated the association. Among the sequence variants, a highly shared cluster was likely an artifact of sequencing. Based on reports, TCR beta sequences accurately predicted HLA-A and HLA-B alleles for most subjects.

The PCR ran on 60 Vbeta and 13 Jbeta primers. Using immunoSEQ multiplex PCR, the repertoire was profiled, and TCRdb retains in-frame clones only, with some absent. In the table there are approximately 100,000 clones, roughly 80% of which are singletons. CDR1 and CDR2 (germline): SGHKS, YYEKEE (reference sequence). V dropped 2 bases and J dropped 1 base, with 8 bases sitting between them. CDR3 length equals 14 residues. Concerning this clone: The antigen is undetermined.

Sequenced sample: PBMCs. This chain uses TRBV5-5 with TRBJ2-3; no clear D. This receptor was obtained from a female donor in good health and CMV-seronegative. The CDR3 reads CASSFVTGTDTQYF. CDR3 nucleotides: TGTGCCAGCAGCTTCGTCACGGGCACAGATACGCAGTATTTT.